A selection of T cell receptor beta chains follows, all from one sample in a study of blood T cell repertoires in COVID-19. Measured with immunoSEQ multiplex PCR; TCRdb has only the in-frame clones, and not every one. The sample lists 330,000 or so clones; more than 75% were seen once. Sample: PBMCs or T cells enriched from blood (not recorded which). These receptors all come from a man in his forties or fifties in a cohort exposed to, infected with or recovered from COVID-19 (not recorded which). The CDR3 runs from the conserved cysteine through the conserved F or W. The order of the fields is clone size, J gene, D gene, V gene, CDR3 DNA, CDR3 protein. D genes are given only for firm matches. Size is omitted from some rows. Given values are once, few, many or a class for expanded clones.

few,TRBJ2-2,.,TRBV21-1,TGTGCCAGCAGCAAAAGAAGGGGAGGCACCGGGGAGCTGTTTTTT,CASSKRRGGTGELFF
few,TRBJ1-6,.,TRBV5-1,TGCGCCAGCAGCTTGGAGGGGTCGTCTAATTCACCCCTCCACTTT,CASSLEGSSNSPLHF
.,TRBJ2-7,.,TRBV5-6,TGTGCCAGCAGCTTGGAAAGGGAGATTACCGGTAACGAGCAGTACTTC,CASSLEREITGNEQYF
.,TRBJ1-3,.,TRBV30,TGTGCCTGGAGTGCGGGAGGCTCTGGAAACACCATATATTTT,CAWSAGGSGNTIYF
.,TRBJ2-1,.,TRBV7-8,TGTGCCAGCAGCCCACAGACTACGGCAGGATACAATGAGCAGTTCTTC,CASSPQTTAGYNEQFF
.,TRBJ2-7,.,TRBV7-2,TGTGCCAGCAGCTTCGGGGGAATCTCGAACGAGCAGTACTTC,CASSFGGISNEQYF
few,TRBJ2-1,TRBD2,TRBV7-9,TGTGCCAGCAGCCCCCCGGGACTAGCCTTTGCGAATGAGCAGTTCTTC,CASSPPGLAFANEQFF
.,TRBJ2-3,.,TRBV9,TGTGCCAGCAGCGAAGCGGATACGCAGTATTTT,CASSEADTQYF
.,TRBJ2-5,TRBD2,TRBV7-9,TGTGCCAGCAGCTTAGGTAGCGGGAGTAATCAAGAGACCCAGTACTTC,CASSLGSGSNQETQYF
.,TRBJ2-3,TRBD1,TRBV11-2,TGTGCCAGCAGCTTAGGCCACAGGGGGCCCGATACGCAGTATTTT,CASSLGHRGPDTQYF
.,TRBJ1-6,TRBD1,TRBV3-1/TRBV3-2,TGTGCCAGCAGGTCACAGGGGACGGATTCACCCCTCCACTTT,CASRSQGTDSPLHF
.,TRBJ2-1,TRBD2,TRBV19,TGTGCCAGTAGTCGACTAGCGGGGGGTTTGGATGAGCAGTTCTTC,CASSRLAGGLDEQFF
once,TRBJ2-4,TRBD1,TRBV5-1,TGCGCCAGCAGCTTAGGGCAGGGGGAAAACATTCAGTACTTC,CASSLGQGENIQYF
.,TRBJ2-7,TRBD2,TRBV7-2,TGTGCCAGCAGCTCGAGCGGGAGGGCCCCCCTCGAGCAGTACTTC,CASSSSGRAPLEQYF
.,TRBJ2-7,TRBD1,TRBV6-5,TGTGCCAGCAGTTACTGGACAGGTTCCTACGAGCAGTACTTC,CASSYWTGSYEQYF
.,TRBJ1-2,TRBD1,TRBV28,TGTGCCAGCAGTTCAAGGGGACAGGGGGCGGGCTACACCTTC,CASSSRGQGAGYTF
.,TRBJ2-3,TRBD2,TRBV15,TGTGCCACCAGCAGAGTCGCGACTAGCGGGGGCACAGATACGCAGTATTTT,CATSRVATSGGTDTQYF